This entry is about one TCR beta chain. Assay: immunoSEQ multiplex PCR; the TCRdb copy retains only in-frame clones and omits some. The sample has fewer than 400,000 clones, about 74% seen once. The data derive from a study of shared clonotypes between healthy human individuals. The J segment lost 6 bases and the V segment lost 2 bases, leaving 3 bases of the junction unmatched. Germline V gives CDR1 SGHDT, CDR2 YYEEEE. This CDR3 spans 15 amino acids. The clonotype originates from a man aged 25 to 40 in good health. The sequenced sample consisted of memory CD4+ T cells sorted from blood. As for subset: CD45RA-negative fraction. The J gene is TRBJ1-6, the V gene TRBV5-6; the match to TRBD1 covers 9 bases. CDR3 loop: CASSFLGQGNSPLHF. CDR3 nucleotides: TGTGCCAGCAGCTTCCTGGGACAGGGTAATTCACCCCTCCACTTT.